The 11 T cell receptor beta chains listed next were all sequenced from one sample in a study of T cells in localized non-small cell lung cancer. TCRdb's copy holds only in-frame clones and misses some; the assay was immunoSEQ multiplex PCR. The profile covers 2,000 to 2,500 clones, with 30% to 40% appearing a single time and approximately 25% taken by the ten largest. Sequenced here: normal lung tissue next to the tumor, sampled before any cancer treatment. The receptors shown here come from a male donor at least 60 years old with stage I lung adenocarcinoma.

This clone is large (0.1 to 1%) in the sample. This sequence joins TRBV11-3 and TRBJ1-5; TRBD1 matches at 9 bases. This CDR3 spans 15 amino acids. CDR1 and CDR2 from the germline V gene are SGHNT and YENEEA. V lost 5 bases, J lost 1 base, and 3 bases stayed unmatched. This CDR3 reads CASSEGQGSNQPQHF. In DNA, the CDR3 is TGTGCCAGCAGCGAGGGACAGGGCAGCAATCAGCCCCAGCATTTT.

The gene calls are TRBV2 and TRBJ2-5; weak D call: TRBD1 (6 bases). The CDR3 runs 14 residues. Germline V gene data show CDR1 as SNHLY and CDR2 as FYNNEI. V shed 7 bases and J shed 1 base, with 13 bases lying between them. The CDR3 DNA is TGTGCCAGCATCCAGGGGTGGGCCCAAGAGACCCAGTACTTC. Translated, it gives CASIQGWAQETQYF.

This clone rates as medium-sized. The genes are TRBV6-8 and TRBJ1-3, with a tentative D call TRBD1 (5 bases). Germline V CDR1 and CDR2: MNHGY, SAAAGT. Trimming pared 4 bases from V and 4 bases from J, leaving 17 bases between. The CDR3 spans 16 residues. The CDR3 nucleotides read TGTGCCAGCAGTTTCCGTGGATCAGGGCGAGGAAACACCATATATTTT. Its translation: CASSFRGSGRGNTIYF.

This clone was counted only a few times. For the CDR3, the DNA is TGTGCCTGGAGCCCGGGACAGGGCAATCAGCCCCAGCATTTT. The encoded protein is CAWSPGQGNQPQHF. V is TRBV30 and J is TRBJ1-5; the match to TRBD1 covers 8 bases. This CDR3 region has 14 residues. Germline-derived CDR1 and CDR2 are GTSNPN and SVGIG (reference sequence). Germline trimming cut 3 bases from V and 2 bases from J; bases unmatched to any gene: 3.

The J gene is TRBJ1-1, the V gene TRBV23-1; 8 bases line up with TRBD1. TRBV23-1 is labeled an ORF, and its function is uncertain. The CDR3 is made up of 16 amino acids. The J segment lost 10 bases and the V segment lost 6 bases, leaving 19 bases of the junction unmatched. CDR3: CASSQDSQGGSWAAFF. The DNA for the CDR3 is TGCGCCAGCAGCCAAGACTCACAGGGGGGTTCGTGGGCAGCTTTCTTT.

V gene TRBV6-8 combines with J gene TRBJ2-3, with 7 bases identical to TRBD2. This CDR3 region has 14 residues. Trimming cost V 10 bases and J 2 bases; bases outside gene matches: 9. The germline gives CDR1 MNHGY, CDR2 SAAAGT. As DNA, the CDR3 is TGTGCCATTAAACGGGAGGTATACACAGATACGCAGTATTTT. Residues: CAIKREVYTDTQYF.

V and J are TRBV30 and TRBJ1-1, with TRBD1 identical over 7 bases. Per the germline V gene, CDR1 is GTSNPN and CDR2 is SVGIG (reference sequence). The CDR3 totals 13 residues. The V segment lost 3 bases and the J segment 0 bases; nucleotides outside the gene matches: 1. CDR3 protein: CAWRDRMNTEAFF. The CDR3 DNA reads TGTGCCTGGAGGGACAGGATGAACACTGAAGCTTTCTTT.

This clone was found a few times. The rearrangement links TRBV6-8 to TRBJ1-2, with D uncertain. V was shortened by 6 bases and J by 4 bases, with 9 bases between the two germline ends. The germline V gene has CDR1 MNHGY and CDR2 SAAAGT. This CDR3 has 12 amino acids. CDR3 DNA: TGTGCCAGCAGGGGAGCAGGCTATGGCTACACCTTC. It yields the protein CASRGAGYGYTF.

The chain combines TRBV28 with TRBJ2-7; 11 nucleotides align to TRBD2. With V trimmed by 6 bases and J by 4 bases, 5 bases remained unmatched. Germline V gives CDR1 MDHEN, CDR2 SYDVKM. This CDR3 spans 14 amino acids. The CDR3 coding sequence is TGTGCCAGCAGGGAGGGACTAGCGGAATACGAGCAGTACTTC. Translating it yields CASREGLAEYEQYF. The whole variable domain, remainder taken from reference TRBV28 and TRBJ2-7, is DVKVTQSSRYLVKRTGEKVFLECVQDMDHENMFWYRQDPGLGLRLIYFSYDVKMKEKGDIPEGYSVSREKKERFSLILESASTNQTSMYLCASREGLAEYEQYFGPGTRLTVT.

This rearrangement joins TRBV19 to TRBJ1-1; tentatively, D is TRBD1 (5 bases). CDR1 is LNHDA, CDR2 SQIVND, per germline (reference sequence). V lost 3 bases and J 2 bases, leaving 10 bases between the germline ends. The CDR3 sequence is 14 residues long. The CDR3 protein is CASSIQGINTEAFF. The CDR3 DNA is TGTGCCAGTAGTATCCAGGGTATTAACACTGAAGCTTTCTTT.

A single count supports this clone. The DNA of the CDR3 is TGTGCCAGCAGCCAAGTAAAGGGACCGAAGAACACCGGGGAGCTGTTTTTT. Translation: CASSQVKGPKNTGELFF. The chain couples TRBV14 to TRBJ2-2; D may be TRBD1 or TRBD2 (5 bases each). Germline CDR1 SGHDN, CDR2 FVKESK. V lost 1 base, J lost 1 base, and 13 bases lay in between. This CDR3 has 17 residues.